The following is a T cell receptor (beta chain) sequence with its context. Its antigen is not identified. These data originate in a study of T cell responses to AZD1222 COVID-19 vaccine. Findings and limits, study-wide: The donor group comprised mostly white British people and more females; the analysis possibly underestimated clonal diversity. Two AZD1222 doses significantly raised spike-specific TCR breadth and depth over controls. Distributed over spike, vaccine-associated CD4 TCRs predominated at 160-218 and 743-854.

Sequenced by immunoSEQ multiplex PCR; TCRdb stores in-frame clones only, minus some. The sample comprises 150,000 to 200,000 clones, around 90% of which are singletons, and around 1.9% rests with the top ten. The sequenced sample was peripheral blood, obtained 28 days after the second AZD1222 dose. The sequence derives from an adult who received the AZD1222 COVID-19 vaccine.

CDR3 sequence reads: CASRQTTGKSTDTQYF. CDR3 DNA sequence: TGTGCCAGCAGGCAAACGACAGGGAAAAGCACAGATACGCAGTATTTT. This sequence joins TRBV2 and TRBJ2-3; the match to TRBD1 covers 7 bases. Germline CDR1 is SNHLY and CDR2 is FYNNEI. The trim removed 6 bases at V and 0 bases at J, leaving 9 bases unmatched. CDR3 length: 16 amino acids.